This entry describes one T cell receptor (beta chain). These data originate in a study of cytomegalovirus exposure and HLA in healthy donors. Measured with immunoSEQ multiplex PCR; TCRdb has only the in-frame clones, and not every one. Of 250,000 or so clones listed, roughly 87% are singletons. Trimming left V 1 base short and J 0 bases short, with 8 bases between. The CDR3 length is 15 residues. CDR1 and CDR2 (germline): LGHNA, YNFKEQ. This TCR was recovered from a man aged 18 to 35 in good health and CMV-seropositive. The source material was PBMCs. V usage is TRBV4-2 and J usage is TRBJ2-3; maybe TRBD2 (6 bases). Here the CDR3 DNA reads TGTGCCAGCAGCCAAGGCGGGACTAGCACAGATACGCAGTATTTT. It translates to CASSQGGTSTDTQYF.